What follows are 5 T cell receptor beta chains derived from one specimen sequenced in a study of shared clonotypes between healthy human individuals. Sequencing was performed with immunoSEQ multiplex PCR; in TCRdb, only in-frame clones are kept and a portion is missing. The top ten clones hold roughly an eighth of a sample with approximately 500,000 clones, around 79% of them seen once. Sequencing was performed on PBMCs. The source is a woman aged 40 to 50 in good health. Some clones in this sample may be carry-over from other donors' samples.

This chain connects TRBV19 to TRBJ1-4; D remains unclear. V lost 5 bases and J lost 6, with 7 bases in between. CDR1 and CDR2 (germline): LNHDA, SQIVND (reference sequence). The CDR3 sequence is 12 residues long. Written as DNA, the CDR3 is TGTGCCAGTAGTTCGGCAGATGAAAAACTGTTTTTT. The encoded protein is CASSSADEKLFF.

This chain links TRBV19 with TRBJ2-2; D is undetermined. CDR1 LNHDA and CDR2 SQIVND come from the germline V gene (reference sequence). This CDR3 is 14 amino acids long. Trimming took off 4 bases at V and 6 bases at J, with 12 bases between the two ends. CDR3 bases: TGTGCCAGTAGTACCCAATGGAGTTCCGGGGAGCTGTTTTTT. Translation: CASSTQWSSGELFF. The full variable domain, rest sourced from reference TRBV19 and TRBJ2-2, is DGGITQSPKYLFRKEGQNVTLSCEQNLNHDAMYWYRQDPGQGLRLIYYSQIVNDFQKGDIAEGYSVSREKKESFPLTVTSAQKNPTAFYLCASSTQWSSGELFFGEGSRLTVL.

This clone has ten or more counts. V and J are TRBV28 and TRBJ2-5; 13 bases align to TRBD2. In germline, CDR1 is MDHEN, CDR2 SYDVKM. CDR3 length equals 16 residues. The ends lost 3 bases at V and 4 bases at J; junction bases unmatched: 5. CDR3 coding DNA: TGTGCCAGCAGTTTGACTAGCGGGAGGTTGGGAGAGACCCAGTACTTC. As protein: CASSLTSGRLGETQYF. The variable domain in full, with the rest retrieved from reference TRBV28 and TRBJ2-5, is DVKVTQSSRYLVKRTGEKVFLECVQDMDHENMFWYRQDPGLGLRLIYFSYDVKMKEKGDIPEGYSVSREKKERFSLILESASTNQTSMYLCASSLTSGRLGETQYFGPGTRLLVL.

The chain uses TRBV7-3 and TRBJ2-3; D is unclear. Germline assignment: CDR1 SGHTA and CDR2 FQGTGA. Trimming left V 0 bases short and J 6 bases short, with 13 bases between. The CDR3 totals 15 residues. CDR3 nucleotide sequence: TGTGCCAGCAGCTTAACAGCCTCGCGGTCCGATACGCAGTATTTT. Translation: CASSLTASRSDTQYF.

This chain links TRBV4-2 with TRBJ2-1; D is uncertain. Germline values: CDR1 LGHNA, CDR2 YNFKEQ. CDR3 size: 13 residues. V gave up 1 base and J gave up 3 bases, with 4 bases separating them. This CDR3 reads CASSQGGYNEQFF. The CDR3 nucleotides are TGTGCCAGCAGCCAAGGGGGCTACAATGAGCAGTTCTTC.